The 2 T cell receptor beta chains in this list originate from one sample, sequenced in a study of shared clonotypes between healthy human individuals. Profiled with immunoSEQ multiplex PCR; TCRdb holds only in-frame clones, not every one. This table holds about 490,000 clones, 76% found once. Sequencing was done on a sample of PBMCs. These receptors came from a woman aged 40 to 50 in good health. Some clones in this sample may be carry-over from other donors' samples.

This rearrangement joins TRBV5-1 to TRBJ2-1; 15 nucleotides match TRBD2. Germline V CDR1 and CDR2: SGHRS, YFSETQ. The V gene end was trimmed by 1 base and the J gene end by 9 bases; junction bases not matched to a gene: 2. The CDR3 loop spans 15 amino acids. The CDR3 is CASSLTGLAGGEQFF. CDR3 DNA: TGCGCCAGCAGCTTGACGGGACTAGCGGGAGGTGAGCAGTTCTTC.

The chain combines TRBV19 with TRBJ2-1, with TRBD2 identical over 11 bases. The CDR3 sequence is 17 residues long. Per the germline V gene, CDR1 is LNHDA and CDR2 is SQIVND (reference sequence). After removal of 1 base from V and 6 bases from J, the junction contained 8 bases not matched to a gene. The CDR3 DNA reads TGTGCCAGTAGTATAGCCGTAGCGGGAGGGCCGCTCAATGAGCAGTTCTTC. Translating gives CASSIAVAGGPLNEQFF.